The 9 T cell receptor beta chains below were found in one sample sequenced in a study of T cells after yellow fever vaccination. TCRdb used MiXCR to reprocess the 5' RACE reads, holding one entry per CDR3 protein. The sample holds 150,000 to 200,000 distinct CDR3 sequences; 9.5% to 11% are singletons and the top ten take 35% to 45%. Sequencing was performed on CD8+ T cells sorted from PBMCs, taken 15 days after the yellow fever booster vaccination. All receptors derive from a man aged 18 to 30 who received the YFV17D yellow fever vaccine.

This clonotype has more than one count but fewer than ten. The genes are TRBV10-2 and TRBJ2-4; D might be TRBD1 (6 bases). This CDR3 is built from 16 residues. From germline, CDR1 is WSHSY and CDR2 SAAADI. Trimming removed 7 bases at V and 0 bases at J, with 16 bases between. The CDR3 reads CASIFDRRRAKNIQYF. In DNA form, the CDR3 reads TGCGCCAGCATTTTTGACAGGCGGAGAGCCAAAAACATTCAGTACTTC.

This sequence joins TRBV7-2 and TRBJ2-1, with D hard to call. The CDR3 contains 13 residues. V was pared by 3 bases and J by 10 bases, with 13 bases between. CDR1 and CDR2 from the germline V gene are SGHTA and FQGNSA. The CDR3 sequence: CASSLAVPWEQFF. DNA for the CDR3: TGTGCCAGCAGCTTGGCAGTCCCTTGGGAGCAGTTCTTC.

The chain employs TRBV7-9 and TRBJ2-3; D gene unclear. V was shortened by 7 bases and J by 4 bases, with 15 bases between the two germline ends. Germline assignment: CDR1 SEHNR and CDR2 FQNEAQ (reference sequence). The CDR3 sequence is 14 residues long. This CDR3 reads CASTPPTDPDTQYF. Written as DNA, the CDR3 is TGTGCCAGCACCCCCCCCACAGATCCAGATACGCAGTATTTT. The full variable domain, its missing parts supplied by reference TRBV7-9 and TRBJ2-3, is DTGVSQNPRHKITKRGQNVTFRCDPISEHNRLYWYRQTLGQGPEFLTYFQNEAQLEKSRLLSDRFSAERPKGSFSTLEIQRTEQGDSAMYLCASTPPTDPDTQYFGPGTRLTVL.

There are many counts of this clonotype. The rearrangement uses TRBV6-2 or TRBV6-3 and TRBJ1-5, with D unclear. The germline V gene encodes CDR1 MNHEY and CDR2 SVGEGT. The V end lost 2 bases, the J end lost 0 bases, and 5 bases lay between the germline ends. The CDR3 totals 14 residues. The CDR3 DNA follows: TGTGCCAGCAGTTACCGGTATAGCAATCAGCCCCAGCATTTT. This sequence encodes CASSYRYSNQPQHF.

This clonotype has more than one count but fewer than ten. This rearrangement joins TRBV27 to TRBJ2-2; D is undetermined. V was clipped by 3 bases and J by 7 bases, with 3 bases between them. The CDR3 spans 11 residues. Germline V gene lookup returns CDR1 MNHEY and CDR2 SMNVEV (reference sequence). The CDR3: CASSFFGELFF. The CDR3 nucleotides read TGTGCCAGCAGTTTTTTCGGGGAGCTGTTTTTT.

This chain connects TRBV7-3 to TRBJ2-1; maybe TRBD2 (6 bases). The V and J ends lost 3 bases and 2 bases respectively, with 8 bases between them. The CDR3 sequence is 14 residues long. CDR1 is SGHTA and CDR2 is FQGTGA in the germline V gene. In DNA form, the CDR3 reads TGTGCCAGCAGCTTGGAGGGAGCCTACAATGAGCAGTTCTTC. Protein: CASSLEGAYNEQFF.

The chain employs TRBV25-1 and TRBJ1-2; 9 bases are shared with TRBD1. The CDR3 consists of 14 residues. Germline CDR1 and CDR2: MGHDK and SYGVNS. J gave up 6 bases and V 6 bases, and 8 bases lay outside the gene matches. The CDR3 spells CASRRDRDPHGYTF. DNA of the CDR3: TGTGCCAGCAGACGGGACAGGGACCCCCATGGCTACACCTTC.

This clonotype was recorded a few times. This chain joins TRBV9 and TRBJ2-4; perhaps TRBD1 as D (6 bases). V was shortened by 4 bases and J by 0 bases, with 14 bases between the two germline ends. Germline V gives CDR1 SGDLS, CDR2 YYNGEE. The CDR3 spans 16 residues. The CDR3 is CASSTETGLAKNIQYF. The CDR3 nucleotides read TGTGCCAGCAGCACCGAGACAGGACTAGCCAAAAACATTCAGTACTTC.

This clonotype has a count of ten or more. The genes are TRBV15 and TRBJ2-1, with TRBD2 matching over 12 bases. The germline CDR1 and CDR2 sequences are LNHNV and YYDKDF (reference sequence). This CDR3 has 16 residues. The ends lost 4 bases at V and 7 bases at J; junction bases unmatched: 8. The CDR3 sequence is CATSTRTSGGWNEQFF. The CDR3 nucleotides read TGTGCCACCAGCACTCGAACTAGCGGGGGGTGGAATGAGCAGTTCTTC.